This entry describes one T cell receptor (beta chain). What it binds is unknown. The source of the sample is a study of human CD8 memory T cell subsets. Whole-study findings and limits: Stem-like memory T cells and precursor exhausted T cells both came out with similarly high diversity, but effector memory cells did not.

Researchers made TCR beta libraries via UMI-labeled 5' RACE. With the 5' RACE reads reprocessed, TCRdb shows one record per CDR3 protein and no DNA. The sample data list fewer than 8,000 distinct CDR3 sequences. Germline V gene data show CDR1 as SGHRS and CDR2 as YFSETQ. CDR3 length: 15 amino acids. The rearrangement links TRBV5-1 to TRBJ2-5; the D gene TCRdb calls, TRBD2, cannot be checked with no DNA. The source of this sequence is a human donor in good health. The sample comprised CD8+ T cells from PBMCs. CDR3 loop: CASSLAGAEQETQYF.